This T cell receptor (beta chain) emerged from a study of memory CD4+ T cells and cytomegalovirus serostatus. Whole-study context: Healthy Belgian adult donors included under ten CMV-positive and some 23 CMV-negative people. Broader study findings: Of under 200 reported CMV TCRbeta sequences, roughly 70 were found in memory CD4+ repertoires. Repertoires predicted CMV serostatus with median bootstrapped AUC of roughly 0.96.

Single viable CD3+CD4+CD8-CD45RO+ cells were sorted as the memory CD4+ T cells. CMV serostatus came from serum IgG against pp150, pp28, p38, p52. With regard to this clone: Its target is not known.

The ends lost 6 bases at V and 2 bases at J; junction bases unmatched: 6. This CDR3 has 14 amino acids. Germline CDR1 is MNHEY and CDR2 is SVGAGI. Produced via immunoSEQ multiplex PCR; TCRdb's table is partial and in-frame only. Counted here are some 54,000 clones, around four fifths occurring once; the ten biggest clones make up 1.5% to 2%. Sequencing was performed on memory CD4+ T cells from blood. This TCR derives from an adult in good health and CMV-seropositive. This chain links TRBV6-5 with TRBJ1-1, with TRBD1 matching 7 bases. The CDR3 sequence: CASRPGQVNTEAFF. CDR3 DNA: TGTGCCAGCAGACCCGGACAGGTAAACACTGAAGCTTTCTTT.